The 31 T cell receptor beta chains given below trace back to one sample, sequenced in a study of control samples from healthy donors and cancer patients. Generated by immunoSEQ multiplex PCR, the TCRdb table keeps only in-frame clones and is missing some. The top ten clones hold about 40% of a sample with about 51,000 clones, 85% to 90% of them seen once. The sample taken for sequencing was PBMCs. Source of these receptors: a man aged 50-59 years with head and neck cancer.

The V gene is TRBV2, the J gene TRBJ2-1; 16 bases align to TRBD2. The CDR3 is made up of 14 amino acids. Germline V gene sequence: CDR1 SNHLY, CDR2 FYNNEI. The V and J ends lost 6 bases and 15 bases, in that order; junction bases with no gene match: 8. The CDR3 region is CASRLGTSGGAWFF. CDR3 coding DNA: TGTGCCAGCAGGCTCGGGACTAGCGGGGGGGCTTGGTTCTTC.

This clone has just one count. The V gene is TRBV19, the J gene TRBJ1-1, with D uncertain. This CDR3 is 13 amino acids long. Trimming removed 3 bases at V and 8 bases at J, with 13 bases between. Germline assignment: CDR1 LNHDA and CDR2 SQIVND (reference sequence). The CDR3 region has the DNA TGTGCCAGTAGTATGGAGGGCCAAGGAGAAGCTTTCTTT. This sequence encodes CASSMEGQGEAFF. The full variable domain, its missing parts supplied by reference TRBV19 and TRBJ1-1, is DGGITQSPKYLFRKEGQNVTLSCEQNLNHDAMYWYRQDPGQGLRLIYYSQIVNDFQKGDIAEGYSVSREKKESFPLTVTSAQKNPTAFYLCASSMEGQGEAFFGQGTRLTVV.

This clone was recorded a few times. The V and J genes are TRBV28 and TRBJ2-6; 12 bases match TRBD1. V lost 4 bases to trimming and J lost 4 bases; unmatched junction nucleotides: 8. The CDR3 length is 18 residues. Germline V gene sequence: CDR1 MDHEN, CDR2 SYDVKM. The CDR3 region has the DNA TGTGCCAGCAGTTCACCCCGGGACAGGGGGCCAGGGGCCAACGTCCTGACTTTC. This encodes CASSSPRDRGPGANVLTF.

This clone was counted a single time. The chain is built from TRBV4-1 and TRBJ1-5; D is undetermined. The CDR3 totals 19 residues. CDR1 MGHRA and CDR2 YSYEKL come from the germline V gene. V lost 4 bases and J 0 bases, leaving 22 bases between the germline ends. Written as DNA, the CDR3 is TGCGCCAGCAGCCTCCAAGATGCTGTAGGCGGTTATAGCAATCAGCCCCAGCATTTT. The encoded protein is CASSLQDAVGGYSNQPQHF.

The chain uses TRBV19 and TRBJ1-3; 7 bases align to TRBD1. The CDR3 is 15 amino acids. Germline V lookup: CDR1 LNHDA, CDR2 SQIVND (reference sequence). The trim removed 2 bases at V and 1 base at J, leaving 2 bases unmatched. DNA of the CDR3: TGTGCCAGTAGTATAAGACAGGGATCTGGAAACACCATATATTTT. Translation: CASSIRQGSGNTIYF.

The chain couples TRBV2 to TRBJ1-6; D is possibly TRBD1 (6 bases). CDR3 length equals 19 residues. CDR1 is SNHLY, CDR2 FYNNEI, per germline. V lost 4 bases to trimming and J lost 1 base, with 20 bases between them. This CDR3 is CASSGRPREQGSYNSPLHF. CDR3 in DNA: TGTGCCAGCAGTGGCCGACCCAGAGAACAGGGATCCTATAATTCACCCCTCCACTTT.

The chain couples TRBV27 to TRBJ2-7, with TRBD1 matching 10 bases. V lost 4 bases, J lost 1 base, and 4 bases stayed unmatched. Germline V CDR1 and CDR2: MNHEY, SMNVEV (reference sequence). CDR3 size: 15 residues. The CDR3: CASSSRDRGSYEQYF. In DNA, the CDR3 is TGTGCCAGCAGTTCACGGGACAGGGGATCCTACGAGCAGTACTTC.

The V gene is TRBV11-2, the J gene TRBJ2-7, with 8 bases lining up with TRBD2. The CDR3 spans 15 residues. Germline values: CDR1 SGHAT, CDR2 FQNNGV. Trimming at V came to 5 bases and at J to 4 bases, leaving 10 bases not matched to a gene. This CDR3 is CASSPSGSVGYEQYF. CDR3 bases: TGTGCCAGCAGCCCGAGCGGGAGTGTAGGTTACGAGCAGTACTTC.

The chain couples TRBV7-3 to TRBJ2-3; D gene ambiguous. The V end lost 4 bases, the J end lost 6 bases, and 8 bases lay between the germline ends. Looked up from germline, CDR1 is SGHTA and CDR2 is FQGTGA. This CDR3 spans 12 amino acids. The DNA for the CDR3 is TGTGCCAGCAGCTCAGGTAGTGATACGCAGTATTTT. As protein: CASSSGSDTQYF.

V gene TRBV19 combines with J gene TRBJ1-1; D is uncertain. The CDR3 is 13 amino acids. Germline V lookup: CDR1 LNHDA, CDR2 SQIVND (reference sequence). V was trimmed by 8 bases and J by 0 bases, leaving 10 bases between them. The CDR3 region is CASSEGLNTEAFF. The CDR3 DNA reads TGTGCCAGTTCAGAGGGCTTGAACACTGAAGCTTTCTTT.

This chain joins TRBV28 and TRBJ2-7; weak D call: TRBD2 (5 bases). Germline CDR1 reads MDHEN; CDR2 reads SYDVKM. CDR3 length: 15 residues. Trimming removed 6 bases at V and 0 bases at J, with 15 bases between. CDR3 in DNA: TGTGCCAGCAGACCACCAGCGGTACCCTCCTACGAGCAGTACTTC. It codes for CASRPPAVPSYEQYF.

V and J are TRBV9 and TRBJ2-2; D might be TRBD1 (5 bases). V was trimmed by 3 bases and J by 7 bases, leaving 19 bases between them. The germline gives CDR1 SGDLS, CDR2 YYNGEE. The CDR3 consists of 16 residues. DNA of the CDR3: TGTGCCAGCAGCGCAGGGCAGGGAAGGCTGATCGGGGAGCTGTTTTTT. It encodes CASSAGQGRLIGELFF.

The genes are TRBV2 and TRBJ2-6; tentative D call: TRBD2 (5 bases). The CDR3 consists of 15 residues. Trimming shortened V by 7 bases and J by 2 bases, and 12 bases separated the two germline ends. CDR1 and CDR2 (germline): SNHLY, FYNNEI. The CDR3 sequence: CASTGLRAGANVLTF. As DNA, the CDR3 is TGTGCCAGCACTGGACTGAGGGCTGGGGCCAACGTCCTGACTTTC.

This chain uses TRBV7-3 with TRBJ1-3; 7 nucleotides agree with TRBD1. The V gene's germline CDR1 is SGHTA and CDR2 FQGTGA. The CDR3 runs to 16 residues. The trim removed 5 bases at V and 7 bases at J, leaving 14 bases unmatched. The CDR3 spells CASSPEGQGGSNTIYF. The CDR3 DNA reads as TGTGCCAGCAGCCCAGAAGGGCAGGGGGGATCGAACACCATATATTTT. Together with reference TRBV7-3 and TRBJ1-3, the CDR3 gives the full variable domain: GAGVSQTPSNKVTEKGKYVELRCDPISGHTALYWYRQSLGQGPEFLIYFQGTGAADDSGLPNDRFFAVRPEGSVSTLKIQRTERGDSAVYLCASSPEGQGGSNTIYFGEGSWLTVV.

About this clone: The identical CDR3 is also encoded by other nucleotide sequences in the sample. The chain employs TRBV7-3 and TRBJ2-2, with D perhaps TRBD1 (5 bases). The germline V and J ends were trimmed by 4 bases and 1 base, with 7 bases remaining between them. This CDR3 contains 14 residues. Germline V gene data show CDR1 as SGHTA and CDR2 as FQGTGA. In DNA form, the CDR3 reads TGTGCCAGCAGCTCAGGGCTGAACACCGGGGAGCTGTTTTTT. Its protein product is CASSSGLNTGELFF.

The V call is TRBV5-1, the J call TRBJ1-4, with a weak D call TRBD1 (5 bases). This CDR3 contains 18 residues. V was clipped by 3 bases and J by 4 bases, with 22 bases between them. Per the germline V gene, CDR1 is SGHRS and CDR2 is YFSETQ. CDR3 DNA sequence: TGCGCCAGCAGCTCCTCGTCCCCCACCAGGGCGGGTAATGAAAAACTGTTTTTT. Encoded protein: CASSSSSPTRAGNEKLFF.

The chain employs TRBV30 and TRBJ1-1; D might be TRBD1 (5 bases). CDR3 length equals 15 residues. Germline V gene lookup returns CDR1 GTSNPN and CDR2 SVGIG (reference sequence). With 6 bases removed from V and 3 bases from J, the gap between germline ends came to 20 bases. Here the CDR3 reads CACTTGPLQDTEAFF. In DNA form, the CDR3 reads TGTGCCTGCACTACGGGACCTTTGCAGGACACTGAAGCTTTCTTT.

The chain joins TRBV5-1 to TRBJ1-1; D not certain. Trimming removed 4 bases at V and 1 base at J, with 11 bases between. This CDR3 contains 14 residues. The V gene's germline CDR1 is SGHRS and CDR2 YFSETQ. CDR3 sequence: CASSPDFENTEAFF. The CDR3 coding sequence is TGCGCCAGCAGCCCCGACTTCGAGAACACTGAAGCTTTCTTT.

The V and J genes are TRBV18 and TRBJ1-1; D uncertain. The V gene lost 5 bases and the J gene lost 1 base, with 11 bases spanning the gap. The CDR3 is 14 amino acids. Germline CDR1 is KGHSH and CDR2 is LQKENI. CDR3 in DNA: TGTGCCAGCTCATATGACGCTGAGAACACTGAAGCTTTCTTT. Translation gives CASSYDAENTEAFF.

The J gene is TRBJ1-1, the V gene TRBV11-2; D is perhaps TRBD1 (6 bases). Germline assignment: CDR1 SGHAT and CDR2 FQNNGV. The V and J ends lost 6 bases and 1 base respectively, with 18 bases between them. The CDR3 loop spans 16 amino acids. Here the CDR3 reads CASRTHQGSRNTEAFF. The CDR3 bases are TGTGCCAGCAGAACCCACCAGGGGTCTAGGAACACTGAAGCTTTCTTT.

The chain links TRBV4-1 to TRBJ2-5; 11 bases align to TRBD2. The CDR3 has 15 residues. J was trimmed by 3 bases and V by 3 bases; bases with no gene match: 3. CDR1 is MGHRA, CDR2 YSYEKL, per germline. CDR3 sequence reads: CASSQVSGGEETQYF. In DNA, the CDR3 is TGCGCCAGCAGCCAGGTTAGCGGGGGGGAAGAGACCCAGTACTTC.

V and J are TRBV2 and TRBJ2-2; tentatively, D is TRBD1 (6 bases). This CDR3 has 15 amino acids. CDR1 is SNHLY and CDR2 is FYNNEI in the germline V gene. V gave up 6 bases and J gave up 0 bases, with 11 bases separating them. CDR3 loop: CASRLGHTNTGELFF. The CDR3, as DNA: TGTGCCAGCAGACTGGGACATACGAACACCGGGGAGCTGTTTTTT.

The chain carries TRBV5-8 and TRBJ2-5; 7 positions match TRBD1. J lost 2 bases, V lost 3 bases, and 7 bases had no gene match. The length of the CDR3 is 15 residues. Germline V gives CDR1 SGHTS, CDR2 YDEGEE. CDR3 bases: TGTGCCAGCAGCTCGCGGACAGGCTGGCAAGAGACCCAGTACTTC. Translated, it gives CASSSRTGWQETQYF.

This chain connects TRBV28 to TRBJ1-1; D uncertain. This CDR3 comprises 18 residues. CDR1 is MDHEN and CDR2 is SYDVKM in the germline V gene. The V end lost 2 bases, the J end lost 4 bases, and 23 bases lay between the germline ends. CDR3 loop: CASSLVQAGVGFSTEAFF. In nucleotides, the CDR3 is TGTGCCAGCAGTTTAGTTCAGGCAGGCGTCGGTTTTAGCACTGAAGCTTTCTTT.

The rearrangement uses TRBV5-4 and TRBJ2-2; D gene ambiguous. V lost 4 bases to trimming and J lost 6 bases, with 7 bases between them. The CDR3 consists of 12 residues. Germline loops: CDR1 SGHNT, CDR2 YYREEE (reference sequence). CDR3 amino acids: CASSIGSGELFF. The CDR3 nucleotides read TGTGCCAGCAGCATCGGGTCCGGGGAGCTGTTTTTT.

V is TRBV4-1 and J is TRBJ2-5, with D unresolved. Germline V gene lookup returns CDR1 MGHRA and CDR2 YSYEKL. Trimming took off 6 bases at V and 3 bases at J, with 11 bases between the two ends. The CDR3 is 13 residues long. The CDR3 nucleotides read TGCGCCAGCAGTCTACTCCTTAAAGAGACCCAGTACTTC. It translates to CASSLLLKETQYF.

This clone was counted once. The CDR3 region has the DNA TGTGCCACCAGTGATTTGATGGGACAGGGACTGGTGAGCAATCAGCCCCAGCATTTT. This gives the protein CATSDLMGQGLVSNQPQHF. This chain uses TRBV24-1 with TRBJ1-5, with 9 positions matching TRBD1. CDR1 KGHDR and CDR2 SFDVKD come from the germline V gene. This CDR3 is built from 19 residues. The V gene end was trimmed by 0 bases and the J gene end by 1 base; junction bases not matched to a gene: 9.

The chain uses TRBV30 and TRBJ2-5; the D gene is possibly TRBD1 (5 bases). V gave up 1 base and J gave up 5 bases, with 17 bases separating them. The CDR3 covers 15 residues. Germline assignment: CDR1 GTSNPN and CDR2 SVGIG (reference sequence). CDR3: CAWSGYKGSVETQYF. CDR3 bases: TGTGCCTGGAGTGGTTACAAGGGGTCTGTGGAGACCCAGTACTTC.

The chain employs TRBV27 and TRBJ2-4; no clear D gene. The CDR3 extends over 12 amino acids. V lost 5 bases, J lost 8 bases, and 10 bases lay in between. Germline CDR1 is MNHEY and CDR2 is SMNVEV (reference sequence). The CDR3 reads CASSASRDIQYF. CDR3 sequence (DNA): TGTGCCAGCAGTGCCAGCCGCGACATTCAGTACTTC.

The chain couples TRBV9 to TRBJ1-4; unclear D gene. The germline V gene encodes CDR1 SGDLS and CDR2 YYNGEE. This CDR3 is built from 17 residues. Trimming stripped 3 bases from V and 6 bases from J, with 21 bases between. In nucleotides, the CDR3 is TGTGCCAGCAGCGGGGGTGTGTTCGGTGACGAGGATGAAAAACTGTTTTTT. This translates into CASSGGVFGDEDEKLFF.

This clone was counted between two and nine times. The V and J genes are TRBV7-2 and TRBJ2-2, with a possible D match to TRBD2 (6 bases). V shed 5 bases and J shed 7 bases, with 20 bases lying between them. Germline CDR1 and CDR2: SGHTA and FQGNSA. The CDR3 is 16 residues long. In nucleotides, the CDR3 is TGTGCCAGCAGCCCAACTAGCAAAGCCAGTAGCGGGGAGCTGTTTTTT. The encoded protein is CASSPTSKASSGELFF.